This T cell receptor beta chain was sequenced for a study of beta chain features in type 1 diabetes (dated by TCRdb to the late 2010s). Turning to the overall study: Mean age, gender distribution, total cell number and subset yield did not differ between patients and healthy donors. A total of 85 million to 140 million sorted cells were examined across all samples, and a strong correlation was observed between cell number per subset and RNA yield. In the study, recently diagnosed type 1 diabetes patients and matched healthy donors were compared on the TCRB repertoires of their sorted circulating CD4+ T cell subsets. Regulatory and stem cell-like memory subsets were obtained from only 8 patients and roughly eight healthy donors, while naive and central memory subsets were obtained from all 30 or so donors.

A single peripheral blood draw of about 116 mL on average was collected from each donor into heparinised tubes. A BD FACSAria II and a panel including CD45RO, CCR7, CD25, CD127, CD95 and CD27 were used to sort naive, central memory, regulatory and stem cell-like memory CD4+ T cells. A purity above 98% was achieved for all sorted populations. PBMCs were separated immediately by Lymphoprep density gradient centrifugation and were stained directly, without being cultured. So that batch effects would be minimized, each experiment stained and sorted samples in pairs, pairing one healthy donor with one patient. All of the isolated RNA was reverse transcribed with the High Capacity cDNA Reverse Transcription Kit, so expressed TCRB transcripts were sequenced. Deep immunoSEQ sequencing was applied to naive, central memory and regulatory T cell samples, giving an average of around 4 million total reads per sample. After sorted cells were lysed in RLT buffer, RNA was extracted with DNase-treated RNeasy Micro or Mini kits, with the choice depending on cell number. Each cell subset was processed separately to prevent cross-contamination, with patient and healthy donor samples processed together. TCRB sequences were amplified from cDNA with the immunoSEQ multiplex PCR, producing 87-bp fragments spanning the CDR3 region. The amplicons were sequenced using the Illumina HiSeq platform. As for the authors' bioinformatics: PCR bias was corrected computationally using synthetic template baselines, and reads within Hamming distance 2 were collapsed, with unmergeable singletons discarded. Reads were aligned to IMGT to assign V, D and J genes, CDR3 length, and insertions or deletions at six rearrangement sites. Clonotype counts were normalized to sorted cell number within each subset before computing true diversity and Gini coefficients with the tcR R package. The overlap coefficient, calculated on TCRB nucleotide sequences, was used to quantify repertoire sharing. Out-of-frame TCRB sequences from naive cells were analyzed as a proxy for the pre-selection repertoire. This immuneACCESS table, as held by TCRdb, lists in-frame sequences with V and J called but not all clones. Of the missing ones, under half trace to an unresolved V gene in checked studies; the others have no known cause. That table furnishes V, J and clone size, whereas the DNA furnished D and trimming. This sample is represented by 680,000 or so clones; roughly an eighth of them were singletons. The ten largest make up approximately 0.022% of the sample.

This clone was seen only a few times. The specificity of this receptor is unknown. No base quality information exists; no much larger clone differs at one position. CDR1 is given as SEHNR and CDR2 as FQNEAQ, both from the germline V gene (reference sequence). V sheds 8 bases and J sheds 0 bases, leaving 8 bases between their ends. The cysteine opens and the phenylalanine closes a CDR3 of 13 amino acids. CDR3 DNA is the only sequence kept; it has 39 bases, read in frame from the first base. Broader findings and caveats from the paper: Naive, central memory and regulatory TCRB repertoires appeared more similar among patients than among healthy donors. Only small numbers of individuals were included in the HLA sub-analyses, which left unresolved whether HLA type had any influence on TCRB rearrangement. Type 1 diabetes patients showed a moderate but significant shortening of TCRB CDR3 length in all four CD4+ subsets. PCR may preferentially amplify shorter templates, but because patient and control samples were amplified and corrected together, any resulting skew would affect both groups equally. At VDJ recombination sites, type 1 diabetes patients had fewer insertions and more deleted nucleotides, which implies abnormalities in thymic rearrangement. Because cDNA rather than genomic DNA was sequenced, highly expressing activated cells could have been over-represented, although no difference in activation and CD3 levels was found between groups.

The chain couples TRBV7-9 to TRBJ1-3; the D segment cannot be called with confidence. The source material was naive CD4+ T cells from blood. Reading the label with the study, this specimen's cell subset or site is: true naive CD4+ T cells. The TCR sequence derives from a man aged 18-30 years with type 1 diabetes. The sequenced DNA is TGTGCCAGCGTTGGGGACTCTGGAAACACCATATATTTT. The encoded protein is CASVGDSGNTIYF.